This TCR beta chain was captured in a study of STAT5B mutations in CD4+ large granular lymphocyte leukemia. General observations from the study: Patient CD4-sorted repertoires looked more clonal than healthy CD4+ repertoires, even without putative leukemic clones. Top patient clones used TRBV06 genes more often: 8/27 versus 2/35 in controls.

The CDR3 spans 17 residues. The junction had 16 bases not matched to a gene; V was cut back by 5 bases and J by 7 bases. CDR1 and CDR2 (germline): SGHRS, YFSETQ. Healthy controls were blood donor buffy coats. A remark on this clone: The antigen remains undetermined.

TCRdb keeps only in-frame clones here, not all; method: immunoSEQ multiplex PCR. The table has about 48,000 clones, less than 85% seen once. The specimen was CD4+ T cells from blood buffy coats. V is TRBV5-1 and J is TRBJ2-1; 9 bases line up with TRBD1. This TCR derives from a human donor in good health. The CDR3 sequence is CASSQTGTGTITNEQFF. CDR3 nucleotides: TGCGCCAGCAGTCAAACCGGGACAGGGACTATTACTAATGAGCAGTTCTTC.